A selection of T cell receptor beta chains follows, all from one sample in a study of blood T cell repertoires in COVID-19. The table came from immunoSEQ multiplex PCR; TCRdb's copy has only in-frame clones and leaves some out. The table has about 220,000 clones, over 60% seen once; the top ten hold roughly 6.7%. Specimen: peripheral blood. The receptor set was obtained from a woman in her 70s with acute or convalescent COVID-19. Each CDR3 is given with its conserved first and last residue. D genes are given only for firm matches. For some rows the clone size is stated as once, few or many, or as a class when expanded; others skip it.

j_call v_call clone_size d_call cdr3_aa cdr3_nt
TRBJ2-3 TRBV5-1 . . CASSLAGIPGSDTQYF TGCGCCAGCAGCTTGGCGGGAATTCCAGGCTCAGATACGCAGTATTTT
TRBJ1-2 TRBV29-1 once TRBD1 CSVHARQGNYGYTF TGCAGCGTCCACGCCCGACAGGGAAACTATGGCTACACCTTC
TRBJ2-2 TRBV10-1 . . CASGQSNTGELFF TGCGCCAGTGGACAGTCGAACACCGGGGAGCTGTTTTTT
TRBJ1-2 TRBV2 . . CASSEASTGNNYGYTF TGTGCCAGCAGTGAGGCTTCAACAGGGAATAACTATGGCTACACCTTC
TRBJ2-3 TRBV27 . TRBD2 CASSIQRGGKQYF TGTGCCAGCAGTATCCAGCGGGGGGGGAAGCAGTATTTT
TRBJ2-5 TRBV2 . TRBD2 CASSERASGETQYF TGTGCCAGCAGTGAAAGGGCTAGCGGAGAGACCCAGTACTTC
TRBJ1-1 TRBV29-1 once . CSVRPDSEAFF TGCAGCGTGCGGCCGGACAGTGAAGCTTTCTTT
TRBJ2-2 TRBV18 . TRBD1 CASSPRTGDTGELFF TGTGCCAGCTCACCACGGACAGGGGACACCGGGGAGCTGTTTTTT
TRBJ1-4 TRBV29-1 . TRBD1 CSVTGAATNEKLFF TGCAGCGTTACAGGGGCAGCAACTAATGAAAAACTGTTTTTT
TRBJ2-3 TRBV7-2 . . CASSLALTSRGYTQYF TGTGCCAGCAGCTTAGCGTTAACCTCCCGCGGGTATACGCAGTATTTT
TRBJ1-1 TRBV9 . . CASSVSPGAEAFF TGTGCCAGCAGCGTCAGCCCCGGGGCTGAAGCTTTCTTT
TRBJ2-1 TRBV27 . TRBD2 CASSSLGAGGFDEQFF TGTGCCAGCAGTTCCCTTGGGGCGGGGGGGTTCGATGAGCAGTTCTTC
TRBJ2-5 TRBV12-3/TRBV12-4 . TRBD2 CASGTGGGETQYF TGTGCCAGCGGAACGGGGGGAGGAGAGACCCAGTACTTC
TRBJ1-2 TRBV5-4 many TRBD1 CASSQTGVDGYTF TGTGCCAGCAGCCAGACAGGGGTGGATGGCTACACCTTC
TRBJ2-2 TRBV12-5 . . CASGLGLDTGELFF TGTGCTAGTGGTTTGGGGCTCGACACCGGGGAGCTGTTTTTT
TRBJ1-6 TRBV5-6 few TRBD1 CASSRGQRANSPLHF TGTGCCAGCAGCCGGGGACAGCGGGCCAATTCACCCCTCCACTTT
TRBJ1-6 TRBV6-2/TRBV6-3 . . CASSLTDAGSYNSPLHF TGTGCCAGCAGTTTGACGGATGCGGGTTCCTATAATTCACCCCTCCACTTT
TRBJ2-3 TRBV3-1/TRBV3-2 . . CASSPSRVPTDTQYF TGTGCCAGCAGCCCCTCCCGGGTGCCCACAGATACGCAGTATTTT
TRBJ2-7 TRBV5-1 many TRBD2 CASSLGLAGGLYEQYF TGCGCCAGCAGCTTGGGGCTAGCGGGGGGGCTCTACGAGCAGTACTTC
TRBJ1-5 TRBV2 . . CASTEGNQPQHF TGTGCCAGCACGGAGGGCAATCAGCCCCAGCATTTT
TRBJ2-3 TRBV5-1 . . CASSTGTFTHTDTQYF TGCGCCAGCAGCACTGGGACTTTTACCCACACAGATACGCAGTATTTT
TRBJ2-3 TRBV11-2 once TRBD2 CASSPTSGADTQYF TGTGCCAGCAGCCCGACTAGCGGGGCGGATACGCAGTATTTT
TRBJ2-5 TRBV7-2 . TRBD2 CASSQQGRGGSETQYF TGTGCCAGCAGCCAACAGGGACGCGGGGGGTCAGAGACCCAGTACTTC
TRBJ2-7 TRBV5-1 . . CASSLDSSNYEQYF TGCGCCAGCAGCTTGGACAGCAGTAATTACGAGCAGTACTTC
TRBJ2-7 TRBV18 . TRBD1 CASSPPGTGGTEQYF TGTGCCAGCTCACCACCTGGGACAGGGGGGACCGAGCAGTACTTC
TRBJ2-5 TRBV15 . . CATSRDRETQYF TGTGCCACCAGCAGAGATCGGGAGACCCAGTACTTC
TRBJ1-2 TRBV18 . . CASSPETDSGYTF TGTGCCAGCTCACCAGAGACAGACAGCGGCTACACCTTC
TRBJ1-1 TRBV10-2 . . CASSQGQGMNTEAFF TGCGCCAGCAGTCAGGGTCAAGGGATGAACACTGAAGCTTTCTTT
TRBJ2-7 TRBV19 . TRBD1 CASSETGGLHEQYF TGTGCCAGTAGTGAGACAGGGGGTCTACACGAGCAGTACTTC
TRBJ2-2 TRBV7-2 . . CASSLQVITGELFF TGTGCCAGCAGCTTACAGGTTATAACCGGGGAGCTGTTTTTT
TRBJ2-6 TRBV30 once TRBD1 CAWSKDRGPTSGANVLTF TGTGCCTGGAGTAAAGACAGGGGGCCCACCTCTGGGGCCAACGTCCTGACTTTC
TRBJ2-7 TRBV30 few TRBD1 CAWLLYRGRYEQYF TGTGCCTGGTTACTTTACAGGGGGAGGTACGAGCAGTACTTC
TRBJ2-2 TRBV5-8 . TRBD2 CASNTYGRGGSAGELFF TGTGCCAGCAACACGTACGGTCGGGGGGGCTCAGCCGGGGAGCTGTTTTTT
TRBJ1-3 TRBV2 . . CASSVKGAGNTIYF TGTGCCAGCAGTGTGAAGGGGGCTGGAAACACCATATATTTT
TRBJ2-2 TRBV6-1 . TRBD1 CASSDPGQPGELFF TGTGCCAGCAGTGACCCGGGACAGCCCGGGGAGCTGTTTTTT
TRBJ2-5 TRBV30 . . CAWSPEGGTQYF TGTGCCTGGAGTCCTGAGGGTGGGACCCAGTACTTC
TRBJ1-2 TRBV10-2 . . CAATPRGGDYGYTF TGCGCCGCCACCCCCCGGGGAGGAGACTATGGCTACACCTTC
TRBJ2-7 TRBV6-2/TRBV6-3 . TRBD2 CASSYSNSGGLGSYEQYF TGTGCCAGCAGTTACTCGAATAGCGGGGGGCTCGGATCCTACGAGCAGTACTTC
TRBJ1-5 TRBV6-1 few . CASSELGSASNQPQHF TGTGCCAGCAGTGAGTTGGGCTCCGCTAGCAATCAGCCCCAGCATTTT
TRBJ2-3 TRBV7-8 . TRBD1 CASSLLGQGAIADTQYF TGTGCCAGCAGCCTCCTCGGACAGGGGGCTATAGCAGATACGCAGTATTTT
TRBJ1-3 TRBV19 . . CASSSQGSGSGNTIYF TGTGCCAGTAGTTCTCAGGGGTCCGGCTCTGGAAACACCATATATTTT
TRBJ1-2 TRBV19 . . CASTNRQGDGYTF TGTGCCAGTACCAATCGTCAGGGTGATGGCTACACCTTC
TRBJ2-5 TRBV19 . TRBD2 CASSTLARGGQETQYF TGTGCCAGTAGTACCCTCGCGCGGGGGGGTCAAGAGACCCAGTACTTC
TRBJ1-1 TRBV5-1 once . CASSLGQPGATEAFF TGCGCCAGCAGCTTGGGGCAGCCGGGTGCGACTGAAGCTTTCTTT
TRBJ1-2 TRBV5-1 few . CASSLWEGYGYTF TGCGCCAGCAGCTTGTGGGAGGGCTATGGCTACACCTTC
TRBJ1-5 TRBV19 once . CASRWSGGNQPQHF TGTGCCAGTAGATGGAGCGGGGGGAATCAGCCCCAGCATTTT
TRBJ2-7 TRBV25-1 . TRBD1 CASAATGETYEQYF TGTGCCAGCGCCGCGACAGGGGAGACCTACGAGCAGTACTTC
TRBJ1-4 TRBV4-1 few . CASSQPPAGVNEKLFF TGCGCCAGCAGCCAACCTCCGGCAGGGGTCAATGAAAAACTGTTTTTT
TRBJ2-2 TRBV7-2 . TRBD2 CASSPPGGEAGELFF TGTGCCAGCAGCCCTCCGGGGGGGGAAGCCGGGGAGCTGTTTTTT
TRBJ2-2 TRBV7-2 . TRBD2 CASRGLLNTGELFF TGTGCCAGCAGGGGACTACTCAACACCGGGGAGCTGTTTTTT
TRBJ2-6 TRBV7-3 . . CASSSTAPGAGANVLTF TGTGCCAGCAGCTCCACAGCACCGGGGGCTGGGGCCAACGTCCTGACTTTC
TRBJ2-7 TRBV10-3 . TRBD1 CAISERQGRDEQYF TGTGCCATCAGTGAGAGACAGGGGCGCGACGAGCAGTACTTC
TRBJ1-1 TRBV27 . . CASSLKPPGYMNTEAFF TGTGCCAGCAGTTTAAAACCCCCAGGTTACATGAACACTGAAGCTTTCTTT
TRBJ2-5 TRBV24-1 . TRBD2 CATSDPGASGGSQETQYF TGTGCCACCAGTGATCCGGGGGCCAGCGGGGGGTCCCAAGAGACCCAGTACTTC
TRBJ2-5 TRBV5-6 . . CASSFSRISETQYF TGTGCCAGCAGCTTTTCGAGGATTAGCGAGACCCAGTACTTC
TRBJ1-1 TRBV5-6 once TRBD1 CASSPLGQGRTEAFF TGTGCCAGCAGCCCCCTTGGACAGGGAAGGACTGAAGCTTTCTTT
TRBJ2-3 TRBV30 . . CAWSLGGAGTDTQYF TGTGCCTGGAGTCTCGGAGGGGCCGGCACAGATACGCAGTATTTT
TRBJ1-1 TRBV6-5 . . CASRTQGRTEAFF TGTGCCAGCAGAACACAGGGTCGGACTGAAGCTTTCTTT